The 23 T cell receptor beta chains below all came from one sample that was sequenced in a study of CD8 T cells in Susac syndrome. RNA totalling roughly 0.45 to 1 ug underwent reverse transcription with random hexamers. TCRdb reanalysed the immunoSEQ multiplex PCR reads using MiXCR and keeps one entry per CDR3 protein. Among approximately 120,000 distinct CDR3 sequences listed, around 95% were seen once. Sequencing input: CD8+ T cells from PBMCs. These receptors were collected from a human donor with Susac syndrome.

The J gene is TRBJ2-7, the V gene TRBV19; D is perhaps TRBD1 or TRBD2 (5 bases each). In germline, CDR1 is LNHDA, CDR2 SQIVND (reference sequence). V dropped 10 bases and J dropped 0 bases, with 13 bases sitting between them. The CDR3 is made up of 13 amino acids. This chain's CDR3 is CATKEGSSYEQYF. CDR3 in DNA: TGTGCCACGAAAGAGGGGAGCTCCTACGAGCAGTACTTC.

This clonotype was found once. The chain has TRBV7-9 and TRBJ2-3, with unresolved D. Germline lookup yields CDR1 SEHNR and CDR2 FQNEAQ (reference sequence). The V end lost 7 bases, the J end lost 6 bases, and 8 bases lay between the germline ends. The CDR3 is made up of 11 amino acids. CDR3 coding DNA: TGTGCCAGCACTCCTACGGATACGCAGTATTTT. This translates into CASTPTDTQYF.

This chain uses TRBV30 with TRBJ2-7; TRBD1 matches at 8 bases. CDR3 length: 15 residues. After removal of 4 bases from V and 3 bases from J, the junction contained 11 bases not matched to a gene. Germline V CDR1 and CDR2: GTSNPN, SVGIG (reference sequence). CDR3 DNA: TGTGCCTGGAAAGTCGGGCAGGGGGCGATCTACGAGCAGTACTTC. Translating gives CAWKVGQGAIYEQYF.

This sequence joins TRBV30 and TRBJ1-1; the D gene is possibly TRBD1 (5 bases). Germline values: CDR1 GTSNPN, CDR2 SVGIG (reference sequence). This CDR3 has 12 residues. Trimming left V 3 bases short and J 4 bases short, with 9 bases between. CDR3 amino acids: CAWSWGPTEAFF. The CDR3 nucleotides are TGTGCCTGGAGCTGGGGCCCCACTGAAGCTTTCTTT.

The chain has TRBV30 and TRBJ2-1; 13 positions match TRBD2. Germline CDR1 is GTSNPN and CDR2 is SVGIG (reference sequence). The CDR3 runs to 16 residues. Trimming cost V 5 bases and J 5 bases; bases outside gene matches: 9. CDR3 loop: CAWGIGLAGDHNEQFF. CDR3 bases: TGTGCCTGGGGGATAGGACTAGCGGGAGATCACAATGAGCAGTTCTTC.

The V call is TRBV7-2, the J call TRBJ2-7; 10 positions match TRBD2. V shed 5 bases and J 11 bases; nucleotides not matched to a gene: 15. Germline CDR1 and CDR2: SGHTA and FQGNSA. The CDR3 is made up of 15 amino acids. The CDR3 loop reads CASSPLSAGGPQKYF. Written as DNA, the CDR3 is TGTGCCAGCAGCCCATTGTCAGCGGGAGGGCCCCAGAAGTACTTC.

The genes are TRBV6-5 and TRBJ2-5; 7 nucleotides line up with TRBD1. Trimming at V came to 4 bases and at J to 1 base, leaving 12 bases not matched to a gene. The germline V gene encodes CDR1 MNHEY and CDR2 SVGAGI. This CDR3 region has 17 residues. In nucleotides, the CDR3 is TGTGCCAGCAGTTTACAGGGGCACCCCATTCTCCAAGAGACCCAGTACTTC. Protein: CASSLQGHPILQETQYF.

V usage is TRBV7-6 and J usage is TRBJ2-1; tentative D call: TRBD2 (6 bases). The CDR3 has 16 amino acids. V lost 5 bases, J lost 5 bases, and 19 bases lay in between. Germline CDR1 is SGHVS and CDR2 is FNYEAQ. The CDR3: CASSPPGDLGDNEQFF. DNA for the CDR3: TGTGCCAGCAGCCCCCCGGGGGATTTAGGGGACAATGAGCAGTTCTTC.

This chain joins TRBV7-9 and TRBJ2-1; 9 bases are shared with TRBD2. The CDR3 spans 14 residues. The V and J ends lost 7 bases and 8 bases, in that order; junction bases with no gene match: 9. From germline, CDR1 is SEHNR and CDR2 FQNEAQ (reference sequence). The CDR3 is CASTLGGGADEQFF. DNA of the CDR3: TGTGCCAGCACTCTTGGCGGGGGGGCTGATGAGCAGTTCTTC.

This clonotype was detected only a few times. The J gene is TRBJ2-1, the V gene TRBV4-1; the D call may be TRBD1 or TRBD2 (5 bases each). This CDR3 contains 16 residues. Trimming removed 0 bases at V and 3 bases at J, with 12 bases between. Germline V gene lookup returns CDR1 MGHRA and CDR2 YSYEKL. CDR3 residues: CASSQDPGRYYNEQFF. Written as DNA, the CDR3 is TGCGCCAGCAGCCAAGATCCGGGACGATACTACAATGAGCAGTTCTTC.

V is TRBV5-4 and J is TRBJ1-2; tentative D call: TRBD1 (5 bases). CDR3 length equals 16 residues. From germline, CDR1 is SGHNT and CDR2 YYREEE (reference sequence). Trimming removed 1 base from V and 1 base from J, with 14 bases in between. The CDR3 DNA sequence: TGTGCCAGCAGCTTGACTGGCGGGGGACTTAACTATGGCTACACCTTC. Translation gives CASSLTGGGLNYGYTF.

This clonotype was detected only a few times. The CDR3 DNA reads TGTGCCAGCAGTCCACGAGGGGGGTACGAGCAGTACTTC. This codes for CASSPRGGYEQYF. The genes are TRBV6-2 or TRBV6-3 and TRBJ2-7; D could derive from TRBD1 or TRBD2 (6 bases each). V lost 5 bases to trimming and J lost 4 bases, with 12 bases between them. CDR3 length equals 13 residues. The germline gives CDR1 MNHEY, CDR2 SVGEGT.

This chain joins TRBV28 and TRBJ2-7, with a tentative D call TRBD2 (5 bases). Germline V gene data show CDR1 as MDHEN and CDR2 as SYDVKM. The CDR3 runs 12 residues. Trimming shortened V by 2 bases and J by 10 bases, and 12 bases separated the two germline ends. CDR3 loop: CASSLGEGVQYF. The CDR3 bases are TGTGCCAGCAGTTTAGGCGAGGGCGTTCAGTACTTC. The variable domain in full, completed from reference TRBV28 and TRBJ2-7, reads DVKVTQSSRYLVKRTGEKVFLECVQDMDHENMFWYRQDPGLGLRLIYFSYDVKMKEKGDIPEGYSVSREKKERFSLILESASTNQTSMYLCASSLGEGVQYFGPGTRLTVT.

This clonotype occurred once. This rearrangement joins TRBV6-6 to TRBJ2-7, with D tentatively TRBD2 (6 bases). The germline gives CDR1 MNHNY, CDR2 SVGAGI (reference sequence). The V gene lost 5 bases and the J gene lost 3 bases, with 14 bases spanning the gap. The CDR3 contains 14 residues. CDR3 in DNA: TGTGCCAGCAGTCCCCGGGACTCCCACTACGAGCAGTACTTC. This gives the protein CASSPRDSHYEQYF.

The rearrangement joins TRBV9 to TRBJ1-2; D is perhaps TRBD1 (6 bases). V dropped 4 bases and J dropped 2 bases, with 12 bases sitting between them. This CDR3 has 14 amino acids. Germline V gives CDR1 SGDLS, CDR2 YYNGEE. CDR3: CASSPRDKNYGYTF. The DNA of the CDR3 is TGTGCCAGCAGCCCACGGGACAAGAACTATGGCTACACCTTC.

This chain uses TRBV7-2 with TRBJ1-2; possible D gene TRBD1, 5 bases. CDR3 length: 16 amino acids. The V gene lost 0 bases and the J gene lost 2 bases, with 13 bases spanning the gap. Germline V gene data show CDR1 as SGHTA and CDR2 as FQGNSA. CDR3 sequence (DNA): TGTGCCAGCAGCTTAGCGGGAACAGGCCCAAACTATGGCTACACCTTC. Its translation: CASSLAGTGPNYGYTF.

Here the CDR3 DNA reads TGCAGTGCTAGAGGAGAGGCAGGGGGCGCACCCTACGAGCAGTACTTC. Translation gives CSARGEAGGAPYEQYF. The V call is TRBV20-1, the J call TRBJ2-7, with 8 bases that match TRBD1. With 1 base clipped from V and 2 bases from J, the junction kept 10 bases outside the gene matches. The V gene's germline CDR1 is DFQATT and CDR2 SNEGSKA (reference sequence). The CDR3 extends over 16 amino acids.

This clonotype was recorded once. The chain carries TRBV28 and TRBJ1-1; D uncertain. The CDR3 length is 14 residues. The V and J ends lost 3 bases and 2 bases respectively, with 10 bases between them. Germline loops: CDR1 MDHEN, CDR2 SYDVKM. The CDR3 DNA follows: TGTGCCAGCAGTTTTTCAGCCCTTAACACTGAAGCTTTCTTT. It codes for CASSFSALNTEAFF. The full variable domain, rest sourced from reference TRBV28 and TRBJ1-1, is DVKVTQSSRYLVKRTGEKVFLECVQDMDHENMFWYRQDPGLGLRLIYFSYDVKMKEKGDIPEGYSVSREKKERFSLILESASTNQTSMYLCASSFSALNTEAFFGQGTRLTVV.

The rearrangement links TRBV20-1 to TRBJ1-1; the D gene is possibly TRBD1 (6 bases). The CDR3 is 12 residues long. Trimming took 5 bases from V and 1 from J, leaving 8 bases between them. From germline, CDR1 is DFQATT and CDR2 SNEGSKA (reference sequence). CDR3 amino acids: CSASDRNTEAFF. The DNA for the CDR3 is TGCAGTGCTTCGGACAGGAACACTGAAGCTTTCTTT.

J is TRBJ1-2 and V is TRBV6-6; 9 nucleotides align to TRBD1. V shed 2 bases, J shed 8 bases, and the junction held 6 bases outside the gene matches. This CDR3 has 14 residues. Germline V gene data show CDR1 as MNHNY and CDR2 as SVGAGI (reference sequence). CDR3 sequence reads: CASSYAGQGGGYTF. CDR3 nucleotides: TGTGCCAGCAGTTACGCGGGACAGGGTGGGGGCTACACCTTC.

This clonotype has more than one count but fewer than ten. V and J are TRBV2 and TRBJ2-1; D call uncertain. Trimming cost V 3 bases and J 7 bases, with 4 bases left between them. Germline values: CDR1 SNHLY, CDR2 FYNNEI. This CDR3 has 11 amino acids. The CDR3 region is CASSEGNEQFF. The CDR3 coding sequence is TGTGCCAGCAGTGAGGGGAATGAGCAGTTCTTC. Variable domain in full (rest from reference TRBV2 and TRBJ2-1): EPEVTQTPSHQVTQMGQEVILRCVPISNHLYFYWYRQILGQKVEFLVSFYNNEISEKSEIFDDQFSVERPDGSNFTLKIRSTKLEDSAMYFCASSEGNEQFFGPGTRLTVL.

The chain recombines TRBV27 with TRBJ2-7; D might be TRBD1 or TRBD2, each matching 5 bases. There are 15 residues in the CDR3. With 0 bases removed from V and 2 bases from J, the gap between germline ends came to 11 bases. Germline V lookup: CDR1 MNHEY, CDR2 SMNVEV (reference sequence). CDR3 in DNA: TGTGCCAGCAGTTTATCCCGAGGGACCCCCTACGAGCAGTACTTC. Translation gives CASSLSRGTPYEQYF.

The CDR3 coding sequence is TGTGCCAGCAGCGGGGACGGGGTAGACTACGAGCAGTACTTC. Its translation: CASSGDGVDYEQYF. The rearrangement uses TRBV5-6 and TRBJ2-7; tentatively, D is TRBD1 or TRBD2 (5 bases each). Germline V gives CDR1 SGHDT, CDR2 YYEEEE. The V end lost 4 bases, the J end lost 3 bases, and 14 bases lay between the germline ends. CDR3 size: 14 residues.